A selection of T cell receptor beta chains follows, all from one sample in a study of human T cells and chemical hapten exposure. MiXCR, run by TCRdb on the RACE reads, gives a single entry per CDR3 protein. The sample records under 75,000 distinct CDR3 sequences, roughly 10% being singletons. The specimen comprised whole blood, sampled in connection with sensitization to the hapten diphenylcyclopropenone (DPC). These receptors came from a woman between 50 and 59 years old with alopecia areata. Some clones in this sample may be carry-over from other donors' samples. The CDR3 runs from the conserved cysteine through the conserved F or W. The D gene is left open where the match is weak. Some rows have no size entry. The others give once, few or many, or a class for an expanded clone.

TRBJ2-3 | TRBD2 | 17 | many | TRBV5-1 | TGCGCCAGCAGCTTGGCGGGACTAGCGGGGGGGCCAGATACGCAGTATTTT | CASSLAGLAGGPDTQYF
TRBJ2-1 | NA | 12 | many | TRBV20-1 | TGCAGTGCTAGAGATGGGCACAATGAGCAGTTCTTC | CSARDGHNEQFF
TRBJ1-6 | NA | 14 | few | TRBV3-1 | TGTGCCAGCAGCCTACTGGACGGGAGGGTTCCCCTCCACTTT | CASSLLDGRVPLHF
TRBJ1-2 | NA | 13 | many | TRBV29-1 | TGCAGCGTTGTTTGGGGGGGCGCGAAAGGCTACACCTTC | CSVVWGGAKGYTF
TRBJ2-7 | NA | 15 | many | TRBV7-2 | TGTGCCAGCAGCTTAGCTTTGTGGTTGGGGGACGAGCAGTACTTC | CASSLALWLGDEQYF
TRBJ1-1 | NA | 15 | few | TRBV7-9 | TGTGCCAGCAGCCCTCCAGGACACCTGAACACTGAAGCTTTCTTT | CASSPPGHLNTEAFF
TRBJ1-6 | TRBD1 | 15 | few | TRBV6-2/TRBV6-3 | TGTGCCAGCAGTCCATACCGGGACAGGGATTCACCCCTCCACTTT | CASSPYRDRDSPLHF
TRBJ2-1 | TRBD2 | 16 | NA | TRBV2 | TGTGCCAGCAGTGAAGTACGACTAGCGGTATACAATGAGCAGTTCTTC | CASSEVRLAVYNEQFF
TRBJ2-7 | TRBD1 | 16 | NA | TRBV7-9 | TGTGCCAGCAGCTCCAGGGGGGGACAGGGGAACTACGAGCAGTACTTC | CASSSRGGQGNYEQYF
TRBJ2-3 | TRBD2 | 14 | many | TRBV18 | TGTGCCAGCTCCCCACCTGCGGGAGCAGATACGCAGTATTTT | CASSPPAGADTQYF
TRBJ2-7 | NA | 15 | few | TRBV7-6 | TGTGCCAGCAGCCCTTTGGGGCTGGCCCCCGACGAGCAGTACTTC | CASSPLGLAPDEQYF
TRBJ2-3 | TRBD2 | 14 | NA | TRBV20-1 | TGCAGTGCCCCCGGACTAGCGGGGGTAGATACGCAGTATTTT | CSAPGLAGVDTQYF
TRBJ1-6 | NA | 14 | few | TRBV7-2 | TGTGCCAGCAGCGGTGGACAGTATAATTCACCCCTCCACTTT | CASSGGQYNSPLHF
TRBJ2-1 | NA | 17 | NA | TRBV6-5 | TGTGCCAGCAGTTTGTCCGTAGCGCAACACTCCTACAATGAGCAGTTCTTC | CASSLSVAQHSYNEQFF
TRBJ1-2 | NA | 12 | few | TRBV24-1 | TGTGCCACCAGTGGAGGATTGGATGGCTACACCTTC | CATSGGLDGYTF
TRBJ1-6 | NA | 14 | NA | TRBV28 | TGTGCCAGCAGTTTTAGGACGTATAATTCACCCCTCCACTTT | CASSFRTYNSPLHF
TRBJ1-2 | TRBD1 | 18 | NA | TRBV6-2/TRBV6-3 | TGTGCCAGCAGTTACTCCGGGGCAGGGGGCCTGGCTAACTATGGCTACACCTTC | CASSYSGAGGLANYGYTF
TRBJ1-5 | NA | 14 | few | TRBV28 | TGTGCCAGCAGTTTGTTGGGGATGAGTCAGCCCCAGCATTTT | CASSLLGMSQPQHF
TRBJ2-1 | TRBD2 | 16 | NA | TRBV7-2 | TGTGCCAGCAGCTTAAGAAGCGGGATCGGGTATAATGAGCAGTTCTTC | CASSLRSGIGYNEQFF
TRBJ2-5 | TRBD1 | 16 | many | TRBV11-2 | TGTGCCAGCAGCTCGACCCAGGGACAGTTGAAAGAGACCCAGTACTTC | CASSSTQGQLKETQYF
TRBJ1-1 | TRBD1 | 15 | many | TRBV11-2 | TGTGCCAGCAGCTTAGTGGCAGGGGGGAACACTGAAGCTTTCTTT | CASSLVAGGNTEAFF
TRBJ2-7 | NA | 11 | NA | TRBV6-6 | TGTGCCAGCAGTACCTACTACGAGCAGTACTTC | CASSTYYEQYF
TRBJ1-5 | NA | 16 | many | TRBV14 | TGTGCCAGCAGCCAAATTACGGCCAGAGGTTGCCAGCCCCAGCATTTT | CASSQITARGCQPQHF
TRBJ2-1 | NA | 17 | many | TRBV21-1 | TGTGCCAGCAGCGAAACCGGGACTAGCGGGAGTTTGAATGAGCAGTTCTTC | CASSETGTSGSLNEQFF